This T cell receptor beta chain appears in the sequencing data of a study of OX40 agonist ivuxolimab in advanced cancers. Study-level findings and limits: Both blood CD4+ and CD8+ T cells showed clonal growth by week 6 at 0.1 to 3.0 mg/kg.

Worth noting for this clone: Antigen unknown.

Trimming removed 0 bases at V and 8 bases at J, with 14 bases between. CDR3 length: 14 residues. From germline, CDR1 is SGHNT and CDR2 YYREEE (reference sequence). Produced via immunoSEQ multiplex PCR; TCRdb's table is partial and in-frame only. The data hold tens of thousands of clones, with 94% observed a single time. The chain carries TRBV5-4 and TRBJ1-2, with D hard to call. The TCR originated in an adult with an advanced solid tumor such as melanoma, head and neck, liver or kidney cancer. This sample comprised CD4+ or CD8+ T cells sorted from blood, obtained in a trial of the OX40 agonist ivuxolimab. CDR3 sequence: CASSLAAEAGGYTF. The CDR3 DNA reads as TGTGCCAGCAGCTTGGCCGCGGAGGCGGGGGGCTACACCTTC.